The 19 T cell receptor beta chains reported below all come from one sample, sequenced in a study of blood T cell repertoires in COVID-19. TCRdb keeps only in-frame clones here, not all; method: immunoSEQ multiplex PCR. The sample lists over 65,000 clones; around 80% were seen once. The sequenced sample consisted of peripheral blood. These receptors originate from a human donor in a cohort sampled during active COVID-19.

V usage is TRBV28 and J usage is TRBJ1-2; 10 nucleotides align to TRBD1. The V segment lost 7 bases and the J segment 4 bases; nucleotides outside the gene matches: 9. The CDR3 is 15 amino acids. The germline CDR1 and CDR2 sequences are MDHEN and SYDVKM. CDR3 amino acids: CASTPGDRGFYGYTF. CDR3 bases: TGTGCCAGCACCCCGGGGGACAGGGGATTCTATGGCTACACCTTC.

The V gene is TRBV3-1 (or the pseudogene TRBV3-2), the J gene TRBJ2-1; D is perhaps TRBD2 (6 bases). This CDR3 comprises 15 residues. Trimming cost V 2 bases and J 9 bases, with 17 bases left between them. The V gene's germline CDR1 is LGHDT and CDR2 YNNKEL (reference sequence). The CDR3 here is CASSQHARELGEQFF. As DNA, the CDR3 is TGTGCCAGCAGCCAACACGCCCGGGAGTTGGGTGAGCAGTTCTTC.

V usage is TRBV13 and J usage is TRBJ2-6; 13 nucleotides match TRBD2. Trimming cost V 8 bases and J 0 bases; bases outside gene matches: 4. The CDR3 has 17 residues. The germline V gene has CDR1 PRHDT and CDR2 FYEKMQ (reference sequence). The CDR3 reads CASSLAGGASGANVLTF. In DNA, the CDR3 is TGTGCCAGCTCACTAGCGGGAGGGGCCTCTGGGGCCAACGTCCTGACTTTC.

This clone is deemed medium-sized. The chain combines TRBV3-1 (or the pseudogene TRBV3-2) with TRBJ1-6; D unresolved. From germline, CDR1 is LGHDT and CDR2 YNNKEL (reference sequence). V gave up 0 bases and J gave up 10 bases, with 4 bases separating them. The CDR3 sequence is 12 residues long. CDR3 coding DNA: TGTGCCAGCAGCCAAGACAGGTCACCCCTCCACTTT. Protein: CASSQDRSPLHF.

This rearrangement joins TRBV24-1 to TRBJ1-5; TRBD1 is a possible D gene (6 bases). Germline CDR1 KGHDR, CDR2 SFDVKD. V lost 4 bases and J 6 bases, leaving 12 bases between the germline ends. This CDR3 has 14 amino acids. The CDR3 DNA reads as TGTGCCACCAGTGAAGGGGGTGTTAGTCAGCCCCAGCATTTT. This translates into CATSEGGVSQPQHF.

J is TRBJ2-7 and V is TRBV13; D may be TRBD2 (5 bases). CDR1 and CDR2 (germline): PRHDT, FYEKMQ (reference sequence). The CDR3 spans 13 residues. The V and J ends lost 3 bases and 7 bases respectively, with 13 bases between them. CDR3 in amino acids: CASSLGSTGEQYF. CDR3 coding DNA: TGTGCCAGCAGCTTGGGCAGTACGGGGGAGCAGTACTTC.

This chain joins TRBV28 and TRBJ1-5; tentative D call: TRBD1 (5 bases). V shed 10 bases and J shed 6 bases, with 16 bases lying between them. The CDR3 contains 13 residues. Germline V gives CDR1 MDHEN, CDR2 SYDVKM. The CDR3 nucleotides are TGTGCCATTTTACCCAGGGCAGGTCAGCCCCAGCATTTT. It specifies CAILPRAGQPQHF.

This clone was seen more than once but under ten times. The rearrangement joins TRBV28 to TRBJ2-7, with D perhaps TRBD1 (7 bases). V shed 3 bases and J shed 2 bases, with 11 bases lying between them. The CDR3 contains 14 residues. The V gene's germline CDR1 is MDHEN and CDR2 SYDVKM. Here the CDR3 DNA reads TGTGCCAGCAGTTTTGCAGGGGGGACCTACGAGCAGTACTTC. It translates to CASSFAGGTYEQYF. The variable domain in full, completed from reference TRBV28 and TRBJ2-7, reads DVKVTQSSRYLVKRTGEKVFLECVQDMDHENMFWYRQDPGLGLRLIYFSYDVKMKEKGDIPEGYSVSREKKERFSLILESASTNQTSMYLCASSFAGGTYEQYFGPGTRLTVT.

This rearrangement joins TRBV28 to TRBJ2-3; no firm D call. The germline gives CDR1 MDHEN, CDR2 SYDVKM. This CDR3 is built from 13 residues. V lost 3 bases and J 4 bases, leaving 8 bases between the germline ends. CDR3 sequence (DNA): TGTGCCAGCAGTTTTAGGAGATCAGATACGCAGTATTTT. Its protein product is CASSFRRSDTQYF.

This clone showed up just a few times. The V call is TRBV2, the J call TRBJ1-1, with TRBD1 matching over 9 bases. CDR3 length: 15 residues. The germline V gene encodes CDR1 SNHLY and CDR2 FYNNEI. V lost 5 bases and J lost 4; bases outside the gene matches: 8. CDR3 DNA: TGTGCCAGCAGTCGAGAACAGGGGGCTCTCACTGAAGCTTTCTTT. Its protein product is CASSREQGALTEAFF.

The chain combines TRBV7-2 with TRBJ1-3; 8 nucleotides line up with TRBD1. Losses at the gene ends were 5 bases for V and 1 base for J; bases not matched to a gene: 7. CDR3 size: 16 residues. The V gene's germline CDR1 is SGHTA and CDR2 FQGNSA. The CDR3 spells CASSRTGTGSGNTIYF. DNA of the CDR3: TGTGCCAGCAGCCGGACAGGGACTGGGTCTGGAAACACCATATATTTT.

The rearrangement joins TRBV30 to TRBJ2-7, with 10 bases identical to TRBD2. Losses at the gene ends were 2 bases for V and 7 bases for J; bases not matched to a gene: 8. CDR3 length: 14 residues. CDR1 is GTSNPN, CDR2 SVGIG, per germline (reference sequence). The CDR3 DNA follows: TGTGCCTGGAGTCAAGCGGGAGGGCTGTGGGAGCAGTACTTC. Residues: CAWSQAGGLWEQYF.

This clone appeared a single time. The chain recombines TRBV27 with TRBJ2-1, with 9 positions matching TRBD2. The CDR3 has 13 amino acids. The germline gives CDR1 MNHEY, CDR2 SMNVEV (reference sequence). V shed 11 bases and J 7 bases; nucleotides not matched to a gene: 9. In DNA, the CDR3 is TGTGCCTGCGGGCTAGCGGGAAATAATGAGCAGTTCTTC. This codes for CACGLAGNNEQFF.

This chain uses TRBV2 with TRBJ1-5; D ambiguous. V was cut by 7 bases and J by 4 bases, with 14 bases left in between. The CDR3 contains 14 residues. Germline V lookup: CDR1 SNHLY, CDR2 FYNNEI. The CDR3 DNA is TGTGCCAGCAAGATGGAGGAAGGGAATCAGCCCCAGCATTTT. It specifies CASKMEEGNQPQHF. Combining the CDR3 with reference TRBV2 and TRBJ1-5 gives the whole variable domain EPEVTQTPSHQVTQMGQEVILRCVPISNHLYFYWYRQILGQKVEFLVSFYNNEISEKSEIFDDQFSVERPDGSNFTLKIRSTKLEDSAMYFCASKMEEGNQPQHFGDGTRLSIL.

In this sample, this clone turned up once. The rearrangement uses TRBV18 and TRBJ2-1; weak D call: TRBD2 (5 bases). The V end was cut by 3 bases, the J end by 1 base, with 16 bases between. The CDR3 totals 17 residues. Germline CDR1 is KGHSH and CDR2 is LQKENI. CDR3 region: CASSPLRGSSSYNEQFF. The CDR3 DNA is TGTGCCAGCTCACCGTTGCGAGGGAGTTCGTCCTACAATGAGCAGTTCTTC. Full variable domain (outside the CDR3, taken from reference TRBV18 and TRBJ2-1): NAGVMQNPRHLVRRRGQEARLRCSPMKGHSHVYWYRQLPEEGLKFMVYLQKENIIDESGMPKERFSAEFPKEGPSILRIQQVVRGDSAAYFCASSPLRGSSSYNEQFFGPGTRLTVL.

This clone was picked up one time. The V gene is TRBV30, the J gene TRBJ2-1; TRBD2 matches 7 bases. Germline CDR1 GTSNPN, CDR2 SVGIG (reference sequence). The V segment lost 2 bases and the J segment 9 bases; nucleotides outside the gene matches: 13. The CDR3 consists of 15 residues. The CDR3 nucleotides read TGTGCCTGGAGTATGGGCGGGAGTCTTAAGGGTGAGCAGTTCTTC. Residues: CAWSMGGSLKGEQFF. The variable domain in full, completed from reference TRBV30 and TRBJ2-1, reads SQTIHQWPATLVQPVGSPLSLECTVEGTSNPNLYWYRQAAGRGLQLLFYSVGIGQISSEVPQNLSASRPQDRQFILSSKKLLLSDSGFYLCAWSMGGSLKGEQFFGPGTRLTVL.

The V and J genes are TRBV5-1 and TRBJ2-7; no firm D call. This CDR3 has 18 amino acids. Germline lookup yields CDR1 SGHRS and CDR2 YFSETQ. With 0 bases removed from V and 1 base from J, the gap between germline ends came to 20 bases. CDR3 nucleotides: TGCGCCAGCAGCTTGGTCCCTTACAGTGAAACCGCGTCCTACGAGCAGTACTTC. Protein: CASSLVPYSETASYEQYF.

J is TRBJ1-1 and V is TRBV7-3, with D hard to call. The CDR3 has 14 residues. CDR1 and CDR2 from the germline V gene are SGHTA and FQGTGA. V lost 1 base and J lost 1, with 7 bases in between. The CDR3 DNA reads TGTGCCAGCAGCTTAAATTCACAGAACACTGAAGCTTTCTTT. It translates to CASSLNSQNTEAFF.

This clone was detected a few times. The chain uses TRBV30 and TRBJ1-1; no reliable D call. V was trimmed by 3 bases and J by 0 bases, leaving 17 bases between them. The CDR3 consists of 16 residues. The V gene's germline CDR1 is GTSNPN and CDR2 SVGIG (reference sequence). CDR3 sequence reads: CAWRELPGSMNTEAFF. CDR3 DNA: TGTGCCTGGAGGGAGCTCCCGGGGAGCATGAACACTGAAGCTTTCTTT.